These 30 T cell receptor beta chains were all obtained from the same sample, sequenced in a study of molecular identifiers for immune sequencing clone quantification. MiXCR, run by TCRdb on the PCR reads, gives a single entry per CDR3 protein. The profile shows some 66,000 distinct CDR3 sequences, 19% of them singletons. Sequenced material: naive CD8+ T cells from blood, with Jurkat cell RNA spiked in. Regarding subset: FACS-sorted CD8+CD4-CCR7+CD45RA+ naive T cells. The source is a human donor in good health. Some libraries in this study had Jurkat cell RNA spiked in.

This clonotype appeared many times. V and J are TRBV7-3 and TRBJ2-2; TRBD1 matches 9 bases. The ends lost 3 bases at V and 10 bases at J; junction bases unmatched: 6. CDR3 length: 14 residues. Germline CDR1 SGHTA, CDR2 FQGTGA. This CDR3 reads CASSLDTGGEELFF. In DNA, the CDR3 is TGTGCCAGCAGCTTGGATACAGGGGGCGAGGAGCTGTTTTTT.

As to this clonotype: This sequence may be a read error, since a much larger clone differs from it by one base. It is likely a read error, because the conserved phenylalanine at the end of the CDR3 is missing. The V and J genes are TRBV20-1 and TRBJ2-4, with 8 bases identical to TRBD2. The length of the CDR3 is 13 residues. Germline CDR1 DFQATT, CDR2 SNEGSKA (reference sequence). Trimming at V came to 8 bases and at J to 5 bases, leaving 8 bases not matched to a gene. CDR3 amino acids: CSSRGGAQNIQYS. For the CDR3, the DNA is TGCAGTAGCCGGGGGGGGGCCCAAAACATTCAGTACTCC.

This clonotype was seen at least ten times. The CDR3 spells CASSFPDSYEQYF. The CDR3 DNA reads as TGTGCCAGCAGTTTCCCCGACAGCTACGAGCAGTACTTC. V usage is TRBV12-3 or TRBV12-4 and J usage is TRBJ2-7; TRBD1 is a possible D gene (5 bases). CDR3 size: 13 residues. Between the trimmed V and J ends, which lost 3 bases and 3 bases, there was a span of 9 bases.

In this sample, this clonotype turned up a few times. The chain uses TRBV13 and TRBJ2-1; D is possibly TRBD1 (5 bases). Deletions cut 2 bases from V and 3 bases from J, with 14 bases between. The CDR3 covers 16 residues. Germline assignment: CDR1 PRHDT and CDR2 FYEKMQ (reference sequence). CDR3 in amino acids: CASSLLSEQDYNEQFF. In DNA form, the CDR3 reads TGTGCCAGCAGCTTATTGTCGGAACAGGACTACAATGAGCAGTTCTTC.

With respect to this clonotype: A much larger clone differs by one base, so this may be a read error. The V and J genes are TRBV7-9 and TRBJ1-1; D unclear. The germline CDR1 and CDR2 sequences are SEHNR and FQNEAQ (reference sequence). This CDR3 spans 13 amino acids. Trimming cost V 1 base and J 4 bases, with 7 bases left between them. CDR3 sequence (DNA): TGTGCCAGCAGCTTAGAAGGTTTCACTGAAGCTTTCTTT. It encodes CASSLEGFTEAFF.

The chain employs TRBV6-2 or TRBV6-3 and TRBJ2-1, with D possibly being TRBD2 (6 bases). V shed 1 base and J shed 3 bases, with 10 bases lying between them. This CDR3 contains 15 residues. Germline CDR1 is MNHEY and CDR2 is SVGEGT. The CDR3 DNA reads TGTGCCAGCAGTTACTACACTAGCTACTACAATGAGCAGTTCTTC. This translates into CASSYYTSYYNEQFF.

The J gene is TRBJ2-2, the V gene TRBV7-9, with 12 bases fitting TRBD2. This CDR3 has 16 residues. The trim removed 1 base at V and 6 bases at J, leaving 3 bases unmatched. Germline CDR1 is SEHNR and CDR2 is FQNEAQ (reference sequence). DNA of the CDR3: TGTGCCAGCAGCTTAGGACTAGCGGGAGAGGCCGGGGAGCTGTTTTTT. It codes for CASSLGLAGEAGELFF.

This clonotype has ten or more counts. The chain has TRBV27 and TRBJ2-7; 7 nucleotides agree with TRBD2. Germline lookup yields CDR1 MNHEY and CDR2 SMNVEV (reference sequence). CDR3 length equals 14 residues. The ends lost 5 bases at V and 12 bases at J; junction bases unmatched: 16. The CDR3 DNA follows: TGTGCCAGCAGTAGGCACCCGGGAGGCCTAGAACCGTACTTC. Translating gives CASSRHPGGLEPYF.

Note on this clonotype: A much larger clone is a single base away; this may be a read error. Because it lacks the conserved phenylalanine or tryptophan at the end, this CDR3 is likely a read error. The J gene is TRBJ2-7, the V gene TRBV28, with 8 bases fitting TRBD2. Trimming took 3 bases from V and 9 from J; bases not matched to a gene: 7. The CDR3 loop spans 13 amino acids. Germline lookup yields CDR1 MDHEN and CDR2 SYDVKM. CDR3 region: CASSFRLAGPQYL. The CDR3 coding sequence is TGTGCCAGCAGTTTTCGGCTAGCGGGCCCGCAGTACCTC.

In its sample, this clonotype was seen many times. This chain uses TRBV20-1 with TRBJ1-6, with TRBD1 matching over 12 bases. J was trimmed by 9 bases and V by 0 bases; bases with no gene match: 6. This CDR3 region has 16 residues. In germline, CDR1 is DFQATT, CDR2 SNEGSKA (reference sequence). CDR3 residues: CSAREIGTGGSSPLHF. CDR3 DNA: TGCAGTGCTAGAGAGATCGGGACAGGGGGCAGTTCACCCCTCCACTTT.

This clonotype was seen only once. V usage is TRBV6-5 and J usage is TRBJ2-3, with 10 bases fitting TRBD2. Trimming at V came to 5 bases and at J to 4 bases, leaving 3 bases not matched to a gene. In germline, CDR1 is MNHEY, CDR2 SVGAGI. The CDR3 has 14 amino acids. In DNA form, the CDR3 reads TGTGCCAGCAGTCTAGCGGGAGTATCAGATACGCAGTATTTT. Amino acids: CASSLAGVSDTQYF.

This clonotype was observed many times. CDR3: CASSLVGGGLAGYNEQFF. The CDR3 coding sequence is TGTGCCAGCAGCTTAGTAGGTGGGGGACTAGCGGGCTACAATGAGCAGTTCTTC. J is TRBJ2-1 and V is TRBV7-9; 12 bases agree with TRBD2. The length of the CDR3 is 18 residues. V trimming: 1 base; J trimming: 3 bases; junction bases outside the gene matches: 7. The germline V gene encodes CDR1 SEHNR and CDR2 FQNEAQ (reference sequence). The full variable domain, in which reference TRBV7-9 and TRBJ2-1 provide the parts outside the CDR3, is DTGVSQNPRHKITKRGQNVTFRCDPISEHNRLYWYRQTLGQGPEFLTYFQNEAQLEKSRLLSDRFSAERPKGSFSTLEIQRTEQGDSAMYLCASSLVGGGLAGYNEQFFGPGTRLTVL.

For this clonotype: With a much larger clone just one base away, this may be a read error. V gene TRBV15 combines with J gene TRBJ1-5; D unclear. The germline V gene encodes CDR1 LNHNV and CDR2 YYDKDF (reference sequence). The CDR3 spans 14 residues. The CDR3 protein is CATNRARLNQPQHF. The CDR3 DNA reads TGTGCCACCAACAGAGCGAGGCTCAATCAGCCCCAGCATTTT.

This clonotype was recorded many times. The rearrangement uses TRBV10-3 and TRBJ2-2; 14 bases map to TRBD2. V lost 3 bases, J lost 2 bases, and 5 bases stayed unmatched. The CDR3 is made up of 18 amino acids. The germline V gene has CDR1 ENHRY and CDR2 SYGVKD. The CDR3 DNA reads TGTGCCATCAGTGAACCGACTAGCGGGAGGGCCAACACCGGGGAGCTGTTTTTT. Translation: CAISEPTSGRANTGELFF.

This clonotype was counted ten times or more. The CDR3 DNA follows: TGCGCCAGCAGCTTGGGGGTTCAGGGTAACACTGAAGCTTTCTTT. This translates into CASSLGVQGNTEAFF. This chain joins TRBV5-1 and TRBJ1-1, with D possibly being TRBD1 (5 bases). Trimming took 0 bases from V and 2 from J, leaving 11 bases between them. The CDR3 spans 15 residues. The V gene's germline CDR1 is SGHRS and CDR2 YFSETQ.

This clonotype was recorded at least ten times. The chain employs TRBV20-1 and TRBJ2-7; D gene ambiguous. V gave up 0 bases and J gave up 0 bases, with 9 bases separating them. The CDR3 consists of 14 residues. CDR1 is DFQATT and CDR2 is SNEGSKA in the germline V gene (reference sequence). The CDR3 sequence: CSARDLGASYEQYF. The CDR3 DNA follows: TGCAGTGCTAGAGACTTAGGAGCCTCCTACGAGCAGTACTTC.

Ten or more counts support this clonotype. The rearrangement joins TRBV28 to TRBJ2-3; no clear D gene. Germline loops: CDR1 MDHEN, CDR2 SYDVKM. V was pared by 3 bases and J by 3 bases, with 13 bases between. The CDR3 covers 15 residues. The CDR3 DNA reads TGTGCCAGCAGTTTGGGTGCGATACAGACAGATACGCAGTATTTT. Encoded protein: CASSLGAIQTDTQYF. The whole variable domain, filled in from reference TRBV28 and TRBJ2-3, reads DVKVTQSSRYLVKRTGEKVFLECVQDMDHENMFWYRQDPGLGLRLIYFSYDVKMKEKGDIPEGYSVSREKKERFSLILESASTNQTSMYLCASSLGAIQTDTQYFGPGTRLTVL.

Many counts were recorded for this clonotype. The J gene is TRBJ2-6, the V gene TRBV19, with unresolved D. The CDR3 is made up of 15 amino acids. Trimming took 1 base from V and 0 from J, leaving 4 bases between them. The germline V gene encodes CDR1 LNHDA and CDR2 SQIVND (reference sequence). The CDR3 loop is CASSIGYSGANVLTF. The DNA for the CDR3 is TGTGCCAGTAGTATAGGGTACTCTGGGGCCAACGTCCTGACTTTC.

This clonotype has just a few counts. The rearrangement uses TRBV9 and TRBJ2-1; D gene uncertain. CDR1 and CDR2 (germline): SGDLS, YYNGEE. Trimming left V 0 bases short and J 4 bases short, with 11 bases between. This CDR3 contains 15 residues. CDR3 amino acids: CASSVEPGPYNEQFF. The CDR3 DNA sequence: TGTGCCAGCAGCGTAGAGCCGGGCCCTTACAATGAGCAGTTCTTC.

The chain joins TRBV6-1 to TRBJ2-3; the match to TRBD2 covers 9 bases. V was clipped by 2 bases and J by 6 bases; unmatched bases: 9. The CDR3 covers 16 residues. Per the germline V gene, CDR1 is MNHNS and CDR2 is SASEGT. The CDR3 DNA is TGTGCCAGCAGTGAATTAGTCGCGGGAGGGTCGGATACGCAGTATTTT. Protein sequence: CASSELVAGGSDTQYF.

This clonotype was seen repeatedly, ten times or more. The genes are TRBV9 and TRBJ2-3; 8 nucleotides match TRBD2. The germline CDR1 and CDR2 sequences are SGDLS and YYNGEE. This CDR3 is 15 amino acids long. Trimming removed 5 bases from V and 1 base from J; junction bases left unmatched: 6. CDR3: CASSEAGDGTDTQYF. As DNA, the CDR3 is TGTGCCAGCAGTGAAGCGGGAGACGGCACAGATACGCAGTATTTT.

In this sample, this clonotype turned up many times. V usage is TRBV7-9 and J usage is TRBJ1-5; tentatively, D is TRBD1 (6 bases). This CDR3 region has 16 residues. The germline gives CDR1 SEHNR, CDR2 FQNEAQ (reference sequence). Deletions cut 4 bases from V and 3 bases from J, with 16 bases between. CDR3 bases: TGTGCCAGCAGCTACTTAGTGAGGGGGTTCAATCAGCCCCAGCATTTT. Translated: CASSYLVRGFNQPQHF.

This clonotype was seen repeatedly, ten times or more. The rearrangement links TRBV4-3 to TRBJ1-6, with D possibly TRBD1 on 6 matching bases. CDR3 size: 15 residues. The V end was cut by 3 bases, the J end by 9 bases, with 15 bases between. From germline, CDR1 is LGHNA and CDR2 YSLEER. The DNA for the CDR3 is TGCGCCAGCAGCCATTCCGGGACAAGCGGTTCACCCCTCCACTTT. Amino acids: CASSHSGTSGSPLHF.

With respect to this clonotype: The junction differs from germline at one of its ends, possibly a read error. This chain joins TRBV28 and TRBJ2-1; possibly TRBD1 or TRBD2 for D (5 bases each). In germline, CDR1 is MDHEN, CDR2 SYDVKM. The CDR3 length is 12 residues. The CDR3 is CVSSDWGNEQFF. CDR3 in DNA: TGTGTCAGCAGTGACTGGGGGAATGAGCAGTTCTTC.

As to this clonotype: A much larger clone is a single base away; this may be a read error. The V and J genes are TRBV12-5 and TRBJ2-3; D is possibly TRBD1 or TRBD2 (5 bases each). The V gene's germline CDR1 is LGHNT and CDR2 FRNRAP. The CDR3 is 14 amino acids. The CDR3 region has the DNA TGTGCTAGTGGCCCTACCGGGGCCGCAGATACGCTGTATTTT. Translation: CASGPTGAADTLYF.

With regard to this clonotype: This may be a read error: a much more frequent sequence differs by one nucleotide. The chain carries TRBV14 and TRBJ1-2, with TRBD1 matching 8 bases. Germline CDR1 is SGHDN and CDR2 is FVKESK. With 4 bases clipped from V and 2 bases from J, the junction kept 6 bases outside the gene matches. CDR3 length: 15 amino acids. The CDR3 nucleotides are TGTGCCAGCAGCCCCGAAGGACAGGGCAACTATGGCTACACCTTC. Residues: CASSPEGQGNYGYTF.

This clonotype was seen at least ten times. The chain carries TRBV7-9 and TRBJ1-1; 7 bases match TRBD1. Looked up from germline, CDR1 is SEHNR and CDR2 is FQNEAQ (reference sequence). This CDR3 is built from 14 residues. The trim removed 5 bases at V and 2 bases at J, leaving 5 bases unmatched. The CDR3 DNA reads TGTGCCAGCAGCCCTGACAGGGCCAACACTGAAGCTTTCTTT. It translates to CASSPDRANTEAFF.

The chain carries TRBV7-9 and TRBJ2-7; D might be TRBD2 (6 bases). Germline values: CDR1 SEHNR, CDR2 FQNEAQ (reference sequence). V lost 3 bases and J lost 1, with 10 bases in between. The CDR3 is 14 residues long. CDR3 sequence: CASSFQEGSYEQYF. CDR3 nucleotides: TGTGCCAGCAGCTTTCAGGAGGGTTCCTACGAGCAGTACTTC.

The chain joins TRBV10-3 to TRBJ1-5, with D tentatively TRBD1 (6 bases). Germline values: CDR1 ENHRY, CDR2 SYGVKD. The V end was cut by 0 bases, the J end by 0 bases, with 27 bases between. The CDR3 covers 22 residues. This chain's CDR3 is CAISESRSLGQGQRYSNQPQHF. In DNA, the CDR3 is TGTGCCATCAGTGAGTCTAGGAGTTTGGGGCAGGGGCAAAGATATAGCAATCAGCCCCAGCATTTT.

This clonotype was detected many times. The CDR3 nucleotides are TGTGCCAGCAGCCCAACAGTCTCCTACGAGCAGTACTTC. Translating it yields CASSPTVSYEQYF. The chain employs TRBV7-9 and TRBJ2-7; D is uncertain. V shed 5 bases and J shed 0 bases, with 8 bases lying between them. The germline V gene has CDR1 SEHNR and CDR2 FQNEAQ (reference sequence). The CDR3 loop spans 13 amino acids.